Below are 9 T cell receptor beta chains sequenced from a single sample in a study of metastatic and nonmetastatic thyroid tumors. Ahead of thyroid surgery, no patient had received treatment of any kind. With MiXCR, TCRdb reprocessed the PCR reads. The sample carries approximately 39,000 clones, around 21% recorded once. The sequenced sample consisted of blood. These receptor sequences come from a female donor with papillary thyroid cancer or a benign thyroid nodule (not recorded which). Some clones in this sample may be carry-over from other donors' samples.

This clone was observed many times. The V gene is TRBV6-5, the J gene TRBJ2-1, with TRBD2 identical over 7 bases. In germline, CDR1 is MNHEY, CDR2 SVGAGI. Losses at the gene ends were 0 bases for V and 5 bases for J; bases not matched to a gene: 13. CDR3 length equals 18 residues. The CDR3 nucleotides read TGTGCCAGCAGTTACTCGATCTGGGGGAGGGGAACTCACAATGAGCAGTTCTTC. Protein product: CASSYSIWGRGTHNEQFF.

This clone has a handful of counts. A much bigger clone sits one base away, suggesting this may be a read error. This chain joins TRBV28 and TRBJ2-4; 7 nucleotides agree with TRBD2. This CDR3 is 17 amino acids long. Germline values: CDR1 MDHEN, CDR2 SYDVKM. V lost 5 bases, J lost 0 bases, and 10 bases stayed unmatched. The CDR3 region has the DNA TGTGCCAGCAGTACCCTCCGACAGCGGGGAGCCAAAAACATTCAGTACTTC. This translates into CASSTLRQRGAKNIQYF.

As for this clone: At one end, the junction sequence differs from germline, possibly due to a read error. The CDR3 nucleotides read TGCGCCTCCTGGACTAGCAGGAGCCTTGAGCAGTTCTTC. Protein: CASWTSRSLEQFF. J is TRBJ2-1 and V is TRBV30; 8 bases fit TRBD2. There are 13 residues in the CDR3. Germline CDR1 is GTSNPN and CDR2 is SVGIG (reference sequence).

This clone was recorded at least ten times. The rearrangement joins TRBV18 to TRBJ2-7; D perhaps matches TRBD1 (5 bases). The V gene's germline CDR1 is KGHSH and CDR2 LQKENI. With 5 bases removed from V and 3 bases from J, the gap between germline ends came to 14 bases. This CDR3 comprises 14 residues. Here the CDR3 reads CASSSRDAIYEQYF. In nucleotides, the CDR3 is TGTGCCAGCTCATCCAGGGATGCCATCTACGAGCAGTACTTC.

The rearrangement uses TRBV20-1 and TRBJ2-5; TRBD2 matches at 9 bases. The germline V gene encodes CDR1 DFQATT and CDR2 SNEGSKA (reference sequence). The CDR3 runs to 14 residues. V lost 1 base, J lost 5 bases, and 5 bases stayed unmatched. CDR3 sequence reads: CSARGVSGSETQYF. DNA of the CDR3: TGCAGTGCTAGAGGTGTTAGCGGGAGTGAGACCCAGTACTTC.

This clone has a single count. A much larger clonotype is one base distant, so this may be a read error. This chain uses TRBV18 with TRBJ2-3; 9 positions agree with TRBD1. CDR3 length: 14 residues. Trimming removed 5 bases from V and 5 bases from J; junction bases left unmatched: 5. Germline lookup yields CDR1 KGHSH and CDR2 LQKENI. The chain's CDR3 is CASSITGGKDTQYF. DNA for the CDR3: TGTGCCAGCTCAATAACAGGGGGCAAAGATACGCAGTATTTT.

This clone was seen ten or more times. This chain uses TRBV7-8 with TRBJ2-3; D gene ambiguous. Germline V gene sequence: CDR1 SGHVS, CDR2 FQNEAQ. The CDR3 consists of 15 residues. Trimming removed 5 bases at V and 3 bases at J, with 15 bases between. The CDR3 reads CASSTISIGTDTQYF. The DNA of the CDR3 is TGTGCCAGCAGCACTATTAGTATTGGGACAGATACGCAGTATTTT.

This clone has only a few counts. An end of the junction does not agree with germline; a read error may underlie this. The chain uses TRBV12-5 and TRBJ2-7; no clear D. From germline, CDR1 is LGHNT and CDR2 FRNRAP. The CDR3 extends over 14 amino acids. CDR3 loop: CASAFARSSCEQYF. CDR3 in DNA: TGTGCTAGTGCCTTCGCCAGGAGCTCCTGCGAGCAGTACTTC. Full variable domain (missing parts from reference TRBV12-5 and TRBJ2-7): DARVTQTPRHKVTEMGQEVTMRCQPILGHNTVFWYRQTMMQGLELLAYFRNRAPLDDSGMPKDRFSAEMPDATLATLKIQPSEPRDSAVYFCASAFARSSCEQYFGPGTRLTVT.

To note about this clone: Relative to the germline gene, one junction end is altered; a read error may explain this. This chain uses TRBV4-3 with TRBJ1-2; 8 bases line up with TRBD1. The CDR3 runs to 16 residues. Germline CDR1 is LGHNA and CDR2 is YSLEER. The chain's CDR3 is CASIQDFGQGFYGYTF. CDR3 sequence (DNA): TGCGCCAGCATCCAAGACTTTGGACAGGGCTTCTATGGCTACACCTTC.